The rows below give T cell receptor beta chains drawn from one sample of a study of T cell responses to AZD1222 COVID-19 vaccine. Sequencing used immunoSEQ multiplex PCR; TCRdb keeps in-frame clones, though not all of them. The sample has 95,000 to 100,000 clones; almost 90% are singletons. The sample here was peripheral blood, taken 28 days after the second AZD1222 dose. The origin of the receptors is an adult who received the AZD1222 COVID-19 vaccine. Both conserved end residues are part of each CDR3.

V	J	CDR3
TRBV19	TRBJ2-1	CASSAGTSGIGKFF
TRBV19	TRBJ2-6	CASSTPGRSWANVLTF
TRBV2	TRBJ2-5	CASSASGLAGEAETQYF
TRBV3-1/TRBV3-2	TRBJ1-2	CASSHPGTTYGYTF
TRBV5-6	TRBJ1-1	CASSLERWNTEAFF
TRBV27	TRBJ2-7	CASSLSGLNYEQYF
TRBV2	TRBJ2-7	CASRLLSGTNYEQYF
TRBV6-5	TRBJ2-7	CASSGTSYEQYF
TRBV5-1	TRBJ1-1	CASSFGTSRVYTEAFF
TRBV7-9	TRBJ1-1	CASSFGGPSEAFF
TRBV7-9	TRBJ2-7	CASSLVGGKQQYF
TRBV5-1	TRBJ2-5	CASSLAKGRAETQYF
TRBV7-2	TRBJ1-2	CASSLQGQGAYGYTF
TRBV28	TRBJ2-7	CASSWGLADSYEQYF
TRBV6-5	TRBJ2-5	CASSYMQTQYF
TRBV30	TRBJ1-2	CAWEDRGRYTF
TRBV5-1	TRBJ2-7	CASSYGRVSSYEQYF
TRBV27	TRBJ2-1	CASRGRGEGLNEQFF
TRBV6-5	TRBJ2-7	CASSYDDEQYF
TRBV6-5	TRBJ2-1	CASSYRASGSYNEQFF
TRBV6-2/TRBV6-3	TRBJ1-4	CASSSLATNEKLFF
TRBV30	TRBJ2-1	CAWSLAGGRYNEQFF
TRBV5-1	TRBJ2-7	CASSFGTNTYEQYF
TRBV6-5	TRBJ1-1	CASSRAGTEAFF
TRBV7-2	TRBJ2-1	CASSPQSGGPPYNEQFF
TRBV18	TRBJ1-6	CASSPMTGQTNSPLHF
TRBV11-2	TRBJ2-7	CASSLGTSGYEQYF
TRBV11-2	TRBJ2-2	CASSLDRSGRNTGELFF
TRBV28	TRBJ1-2	CASSLRGGYGYTF
TRBV20-1	TRBJ2-7	CSASLSTMQYF
TRBV5-6	TRBJ2-3	CASSFPGTPQEDTQYF
TRBV19	TRBJ1-5	CASSINTVGDQPQHF
TRBV18	TRBJ1-2	CASSPLAANNYGYTF
TRBV19	TRBJ1-3	CASIKGDSGNTIYF
TRBV6-5	TRBJ1-5	CASNGSPNQPQHF
TRBV14	TRBJ2-3	CASSQLGLPGPDTQYF
TRBV4-1	TRBJ2-5	CASSLTSGRPETQYF
TRBV6-5	TRBJ2-3	CASRDSGSDTQYF
TRBV10-3	TRBJ2-1	CAISEPGLADNEQFF
TRBV5-8	TRBJ2-7	CASSLAAENYEQYF
TRBV14	TRBJ2-7	CASRNGPLGEQYF
TRBV5-1	TRBJ2-4	CASSSTLDIQYF
TRBV29-1	TRBJ1-1	CSVDGRNTRAFF
TRBV25-1	TRBJ2-5	CASSGLVEETQYF
TRBV27	TRBJ1-6	CASSLGSPSSYNSPLHF
TRBV10-3	TRBJ1-4	CAIRTQEDEKLFF
TRBV30	TRBJ2-3	CAWSVHLMDTQYF
TRBV5-5	TRBJ1-1	CASSLGMSRNTEAFF
TRBV9	TRBJ2-3	CASSTPRSGWDTQYF
TRBV29-1	TRBJ1-1	CSVNFAGGTEAFF
TRBV7-8	TRBJ2-3	CASAGPDTQYF
TRBV27	TRBJ2-1	CASSLRTSGRAEQFF
TRBV18	TRBJ2-3	CASSPMGRVTDTQYF
TRBV29-1	TRBJ2-7	CSVKTTSGHEQYF
TRBV5-1	TRBJ2-7	CASSPFSGGSYEQYF